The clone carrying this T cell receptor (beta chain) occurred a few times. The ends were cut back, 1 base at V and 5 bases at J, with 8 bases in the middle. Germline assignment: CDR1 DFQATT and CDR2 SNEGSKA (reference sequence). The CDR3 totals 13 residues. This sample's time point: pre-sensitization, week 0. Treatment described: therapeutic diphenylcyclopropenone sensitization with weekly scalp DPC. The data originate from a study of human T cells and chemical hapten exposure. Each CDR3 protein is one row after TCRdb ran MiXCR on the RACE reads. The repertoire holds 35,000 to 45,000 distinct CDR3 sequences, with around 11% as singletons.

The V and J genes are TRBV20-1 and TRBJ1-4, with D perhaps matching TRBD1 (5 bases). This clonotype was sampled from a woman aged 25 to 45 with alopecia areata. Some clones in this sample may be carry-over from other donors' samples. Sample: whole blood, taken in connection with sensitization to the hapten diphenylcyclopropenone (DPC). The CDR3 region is CSARAGPNEKLFF. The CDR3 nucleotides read TGCAGTGCTAGAGCAGGGCCGAATGAAAAACTGTTTTTT.